This T cell receptor (beta chain) was sequenced in a study of blood T cell repertoires in COVID-19. Study-wide context: The United States, Italy and Spain provided the acute and convalescent COVID-19 samples. PBMCs, B-cell-depleted T cells, or T cells provided the cDNA or gDNA that made up the material.

The length of the CDR3 is 14 residues. Trimming took 2 bases from V and 4 from J; bases not matched to a gene: 2. Germline values: CDR1 SGHTA, CDR2 FQGTGA. Per the authors' pipeline: The assay estimated nucleated cells by amplifying reference gene primers. TCRdb's table, derived via immunoSEQ multiplex PCR, lists solely in-frame clones and lacks some. V, J and clone size reflect that table, while D and trimming were determined from the DNA. In the table there are about 330,000 clones, more than 75% of which are singletons. The TCR was taken from a woman aged 45-59 years with active or convalescent COVID-19. Input material: peripheral blood. J is TRBJ2-1 and V is TRBV7-3; TRBD1 aligns across 7 bases. The CDR3 sequence: CASSLGTAYNEQFF. The CDR3 region has the DNA TGTGCCAGCAGCTTAGGGACAGCTTACAATGAGCAGTTCTTC. Supplemented by reference TRBV7-3 and TRBJ2-1, the full variable domain reads GAGVSQTPSNKVTEKGKYVELRCDPISGHTALYWYRQSLGQGPEFLIYFQGTGAADDSGLPNDRFFAVRPEGSVSTLKIQRTERGDSAVYLCASSLGTAYNEQFFGPGTRLTVL.